This T cell receptor beta chain was sequenced in a study of CD8+ T cells in alopecia areata. RNA extraction and reverse transcription yielded cDNA as sequencing template. The protocol was immunoSEQ multiplex PCR, while the TCRdb copy is restricted to in-frame clones and leaves out a portion. Of more than 95,000 clones in the sample, less than 50% were seen once. This clone was counted a few times. The TCR sequence derives from a human donor with alopecia areata. Source material: CD4+ T cells sorted from blood.

In DNA form, the CDR3 reads TGCAGCGTTGAAACCGTCTCGGGATACGAGCAGTACTTC. Protein product: CSVETVSGYEQYF. This rearrangement joins TRBV29-1 to TRBJ2-7; possible D gene TRBD2, 5 bases. The length of the CDR3 is 13 residues. Germline assignment: CDR1 SQVTM and CDR2 ANQGSEA. V was pared by 2 bases and J by 4 bases, with 12 bases between.